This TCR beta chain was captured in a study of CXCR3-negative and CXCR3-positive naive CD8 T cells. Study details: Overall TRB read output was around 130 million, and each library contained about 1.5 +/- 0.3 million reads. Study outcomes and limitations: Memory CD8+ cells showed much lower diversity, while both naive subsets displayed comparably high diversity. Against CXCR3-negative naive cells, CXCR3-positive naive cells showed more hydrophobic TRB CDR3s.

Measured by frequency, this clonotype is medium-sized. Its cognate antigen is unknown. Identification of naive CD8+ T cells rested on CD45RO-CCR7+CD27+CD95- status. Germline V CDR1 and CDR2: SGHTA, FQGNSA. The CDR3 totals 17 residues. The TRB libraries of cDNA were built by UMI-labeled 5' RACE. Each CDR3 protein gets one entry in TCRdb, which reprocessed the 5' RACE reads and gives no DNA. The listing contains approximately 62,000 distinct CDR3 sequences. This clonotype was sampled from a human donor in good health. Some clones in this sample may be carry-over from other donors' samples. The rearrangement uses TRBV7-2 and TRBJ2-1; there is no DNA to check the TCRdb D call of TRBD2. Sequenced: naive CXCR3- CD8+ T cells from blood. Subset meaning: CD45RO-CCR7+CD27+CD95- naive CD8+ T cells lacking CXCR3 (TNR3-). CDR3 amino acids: CASSEPRTSGGGDEQFF.